Below, 10 T cell receptor beta chains from the same sample are listed, as sequenced in a study of CD8+ T cells in alopecia areata listed by TCRdb under 2018. The library was obtained by the immunoSEQ multiplex PCR assay. For TCR sequencing, RNA was extracted from every sample and reverse transcribed into cDNA to serve as template. TCRdb limited this immuneACCESS table to in-frame rearrangements with V and J called. A share of clones is missing; checked studies link under half to unresolved V genes, and the rest is unexplained. This sample comprises about 130,000 clones, roughly 50% of them detected only once. 15% to 20% of the sample is taken by the ten largest. Per the publication, the time point label means: about 4 weeks on oral tofacitinib. What this sample's treatment or condition label stands for: oral pan-JAK inhibitor, 5-10 mg twice daily. The input for sequencing was CD8+ T cells sorted from blood, taken at week 4, from a patient treated with tofacitinib. All receptors derive from a human donor with alopecia areata.

V usage is TRBV7-9 and J usage is TRBJ2-5; 8 bases match TRBD1. The CDR3 covers 16 residues. CDR1 and CDR2 (germline): SEHNR, FQNEAQ (reference sequence). V lost 5 bases to trimming and J lost 4 bases; unmatched junction nucleotides: 12. The CDR3 bases are TGTGCCAGCAGCCCCGCCAGTGACAGGGGCCCAGAGACCCAGTACTTC. Its protein product is CASSPASDRGPETQYF. Based on the CDR3 plus reference TRBV7-9 and TRBJ2-5, the full variable domain is DTGVSQNPRHKITKRGQNVTFRCDPISEHNRLYWYRQTLGQGPEFLTYFQNEAQLEKSRLLSDRFSAERPKGSFSTLEIQRTEQGDSAMYLCASSPASDRGPETQYFGPGTRLLVL.

The chain combines TRBV25-1 with TRBJ2-7, with D perhaps TRBD2 (6 bases). Germline lookup yields CDR1 MGHDK and CDR2 SYGVNS. The CDR3 has 13 residues. With 6 bases removed from V and 5 bases from J, the gap between germline ends came to 14 bases. DNA for the CDR3: TGTGCCAGCAGCCCATACGGGGAGGACGAGCAGTACTTC. It encodes CASSPYGEDEQYF.

With respect to this clone: This CDR3 is also generated by other DNA sequences in the sample. J is TRBJ2-7 and V is TRBV29-1; TRBD1 matches at 9 bases. Germline values: CDR1 SQVTM, CDR2 ANQGSEA. The junction had 1 base not matched to a gene; V was cut back by 3 bases and J by 4 bases. The CDR3 has 12 amino acids. The CDR3 DNA sequence: TGCAGCGTTGAGGGGACAGGGTACGAGCAGTACTTC. Its protein is CSVEGTGYEQYF.

This clone was recorded a few times. The rearrangement joins TRBV13 to TRBJ1-1; D is uncertain. The V gene lost 5 bases and the J gene lost 6 bases, with 13 bases spanning the gap. This CDR3 region has 13 residues. Per the germline V gene, CDR1 is PRHDT and CDR2 is FYEKMQ (reference sequence). CDR3 sequence: CASSETIGAEAFF. As DNA, the CDR3 is TGTGCCAGCAGCGAAACGATCGGGGCTGAAGCTTTCTTT.

This clone was observed a few times. J is TRBJ2-2 and V is TRBV29-1; 8 bases align to TRBD1. Germline CDR1 reads SQVTM; CDR2 reads ANQGSEA. J lost 4 bases, V lost 1 base, and 5 bases had no gene match. The CDR3 has 15 amino acids. The CDR3 spells CSVEGPDRVTGELFF. The CDR3, as DNA: TGCAGCGTTGAAGGTCCGGACAGGGTCACCGGGGAGCTGTTTTTT.

The chain joins TRBV5-1 to TRBJ2-2, with TRBD2 as a possible D gene (5 bases). The CDR3 extends over 15 amino acids. Germline V lookup: CDR1 SGHRS, CDR2 YFSETQ. V was trimmed by 0 bases and J by 4 bases, leaving 10 bases between them. The CDR3 sequence: CASSLVWRSTGELFF. In DNA form, the CDR3 reads TGCGCCAGCAGCTTGGTATGGAGGAGCACCGGGGAGCTGTTTTTT.

The chain couples TRBV7-9 to TRBJ1-1; D remains ambiguous. The germline CDR1 and CDR2 sequences are SEHNR and FQNEAQ (reference sequence). The CDR3 totals 17 residues. The germline V and J ends were trimmed by 5 bases and 1 base, with 20 bases remaining between them. The CDR3 nucleotides are TGTGCCAGCAGCCCTAAACTCCGAGGACGGAAGAACACTGAAGCTTTCTTT. Translation gives CASSPKLRGRKNTEAFF.

This clone occurred many times. CDR3 sequence: CASSPHRGSKNIQYF. CDR3 nucleotide sequence: TGTGCCAGCAGTCCCCACAGGGGCTCCAAAAACATTCAGTACTTC. The rearrangement joins TRBV27 to TRBJ2-4; 7 nucleotides match TRBD1. V trimming: 5 bases; J trimming: 2 bases; junction bases outside the gene matches: 6. Germline lookup yields CDR1 MNHEY and CDR2 SMNVEV (reference sequence). The CDR3 length is 15 residues.

In this sample, this clone turned up a few times. The rearrangement joins TRBV2 to TRBJ1-4; TRBD1 aligns across 7 bases. J lost 6 bases, V lost 3 bases, and 1 base had no gene match. The CDR3 length is 13 residues. Germline V CDR1 and CDR2: SNHLY, FYNNEI. CDR3 nucleotide sequence: TGTGCCAGCAGTGAGGGACAGTATGAAAAACTGTTTTTT. It encodes CASSEGQYEKLFF.

V and J are TRBV2 and TRBJ2-5, with a possible D match to TRBD1 (5 bases). This CDR3 spans 18 amino acids. The ends were cut back, 1 base at V and 1 base at J, with 19 bases in the middle. Per the germline V gene, CDR1 is SNHLY and CDR2 is FYNNEI. CDR3 region: CASSEGVYWGGIQETQYF. CDR3 DNA: TGTGCCAGCAGTGAAGGGGTATATTGGGGCGGAATCCAAGAGACCCAGTACTTC.